This T cell receptor beta chain derives from a study of shared clonotypes between healthy human individuals. Using immunoSEQ multiplex PCR, the repertoire was profiled, and TCRdb retains in-frame clones only, with some absent. The table records millions of clones, 90% to 95% of them present only once. Donation came from healthy HIV-negative adults that had no recent acute infections or vaccinations. The CDR3 runs 13 residues. Germline lookup yields CDR1 SGHTA and CDR2 FQGNSA. The V end was cut by 10 bases, the J end by 4 bases, with 16 bases between. The TCR comes from a man between 18 and 29 years old in good health. Sequenced material: naive CD4+ T cells sorted from blood. As to subset: CD45RA+ positively selected. The chain links TRBV7-2 to TRBJ2-5; no clear D. CDR3 nucleotides: TGTGCCACATCGTTGGCCCACAGAGAGACCCAGTACTTC. Amino acids: CATSLAHRETQYF.